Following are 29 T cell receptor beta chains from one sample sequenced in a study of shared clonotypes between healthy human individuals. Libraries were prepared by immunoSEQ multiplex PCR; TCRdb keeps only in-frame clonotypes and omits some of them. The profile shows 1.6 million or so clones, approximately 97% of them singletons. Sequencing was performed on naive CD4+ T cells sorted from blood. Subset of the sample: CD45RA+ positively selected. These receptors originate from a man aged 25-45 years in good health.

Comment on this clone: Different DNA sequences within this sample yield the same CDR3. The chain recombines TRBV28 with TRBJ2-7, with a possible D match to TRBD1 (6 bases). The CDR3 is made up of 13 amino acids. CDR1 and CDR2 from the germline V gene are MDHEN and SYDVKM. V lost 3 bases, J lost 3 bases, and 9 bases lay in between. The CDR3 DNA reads TGTGCCAGCAGTTTGCAGGGGTTCTACGAGCAGTACTTC. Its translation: CASSLQGFYEQYF.

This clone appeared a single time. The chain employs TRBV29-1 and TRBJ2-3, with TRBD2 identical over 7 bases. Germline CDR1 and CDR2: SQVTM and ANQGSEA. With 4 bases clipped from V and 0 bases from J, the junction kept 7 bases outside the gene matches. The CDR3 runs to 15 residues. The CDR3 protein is CSVVSSGSSTDTQYF. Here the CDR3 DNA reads TGCAGCGTTGTATCTAGCGGATCTAGCACAGATACGCAGTATTTT.

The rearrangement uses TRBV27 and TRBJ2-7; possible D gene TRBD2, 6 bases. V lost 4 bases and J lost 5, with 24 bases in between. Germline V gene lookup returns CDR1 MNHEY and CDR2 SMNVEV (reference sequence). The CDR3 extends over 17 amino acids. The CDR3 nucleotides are TGTGCCAGCAGTTCTACCTTACGGGGGAGAGGAATTGACGAGCAGTACTTC. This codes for CASSSTLRGRGIDEQYF.

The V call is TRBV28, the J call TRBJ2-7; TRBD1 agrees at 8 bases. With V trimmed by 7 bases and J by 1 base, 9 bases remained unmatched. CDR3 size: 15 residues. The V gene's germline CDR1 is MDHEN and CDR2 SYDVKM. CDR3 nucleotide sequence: TGTGCCAGCACAGAACCCAGGGGGCTATCCTACGAGCAGTACTTC. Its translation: CASTEPRGLSYEQYF.

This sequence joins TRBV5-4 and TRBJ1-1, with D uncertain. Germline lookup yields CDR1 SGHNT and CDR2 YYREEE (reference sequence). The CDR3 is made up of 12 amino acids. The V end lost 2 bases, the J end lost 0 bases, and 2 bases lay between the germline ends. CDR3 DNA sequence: TGTGCCAGCAGCTTTATGAACACTGAAGCTTTCTTT. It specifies CASSFMNTEAFF.

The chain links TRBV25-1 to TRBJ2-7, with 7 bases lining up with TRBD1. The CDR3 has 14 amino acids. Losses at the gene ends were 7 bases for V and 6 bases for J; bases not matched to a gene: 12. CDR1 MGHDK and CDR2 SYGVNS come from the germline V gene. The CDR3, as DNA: TGTGCCAGCACGCCCCGACAGGGTTCACGCGAGCAGTACTTC. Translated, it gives CASTPRQGSREQYF.

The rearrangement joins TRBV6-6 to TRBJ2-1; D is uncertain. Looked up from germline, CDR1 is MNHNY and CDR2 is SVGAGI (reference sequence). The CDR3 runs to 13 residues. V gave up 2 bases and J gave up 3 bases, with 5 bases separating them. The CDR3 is CASSYSLYNEQFF. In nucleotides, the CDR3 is TGTGCCAGCAGTTACAGTCTCTACAATGAGCAGTTCTTC.

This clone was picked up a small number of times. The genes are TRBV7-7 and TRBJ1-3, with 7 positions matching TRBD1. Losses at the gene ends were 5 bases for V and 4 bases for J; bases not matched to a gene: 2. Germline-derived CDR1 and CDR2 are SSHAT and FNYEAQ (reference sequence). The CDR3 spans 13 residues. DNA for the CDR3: TGTGCCAGCAGCCCGGACAGGGGAAACACCATATATTTT. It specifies CASSPDRGNTIYF.

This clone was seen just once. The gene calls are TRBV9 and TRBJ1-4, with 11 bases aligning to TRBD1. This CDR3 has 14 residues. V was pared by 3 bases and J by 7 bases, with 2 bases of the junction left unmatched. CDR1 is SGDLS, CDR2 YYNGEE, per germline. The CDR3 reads CASSAGQGGEKLFF. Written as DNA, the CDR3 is TGTGCCAGCAGCGCGGGACAGGGGGGTGAAAAACTGTTTTTT.

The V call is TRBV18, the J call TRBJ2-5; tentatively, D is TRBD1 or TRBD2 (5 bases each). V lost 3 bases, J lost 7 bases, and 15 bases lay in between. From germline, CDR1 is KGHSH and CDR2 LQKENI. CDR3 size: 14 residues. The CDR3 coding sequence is TGTGCCAGCTCACCGAATAGGGACCAGGGGACCCAGTACTTC. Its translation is CASSPNRDQGTQYF.

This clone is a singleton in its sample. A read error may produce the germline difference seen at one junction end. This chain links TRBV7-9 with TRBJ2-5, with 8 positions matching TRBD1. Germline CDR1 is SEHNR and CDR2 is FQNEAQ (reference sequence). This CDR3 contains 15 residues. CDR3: CANSLGQGTQETQYF. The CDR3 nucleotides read TGTGCCAACAGCTTAGGACAGGGAACCCAAGAGACCCAGTACTTC.

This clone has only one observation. For the CDR3, the DNA is TGTGCCAGCAGTCTCGGGACTAGCGTTTACGAGCAGTACTTC. Protein product: CASSLGTSVYEQYF. The chain combines TRBV6-1 with TRBJ2-7, with 10 bases lining up with TRBD2. There are 14 residues in the CDR3. Germline CDR1 is MNHNS and CDR2 is SASEGT. V lost 5 bases, J lost 4 bases, and 5 bases stayed unmatched.

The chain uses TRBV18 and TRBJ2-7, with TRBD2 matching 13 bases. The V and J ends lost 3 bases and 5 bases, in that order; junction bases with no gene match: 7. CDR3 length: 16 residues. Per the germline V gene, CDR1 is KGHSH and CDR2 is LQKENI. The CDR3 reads CASSPLRTSGSHEQYF. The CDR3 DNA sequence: TGTGCCAGCTCACCGTTAAGGACTAGCGGGAGCCACGAGCAGTACTTC.

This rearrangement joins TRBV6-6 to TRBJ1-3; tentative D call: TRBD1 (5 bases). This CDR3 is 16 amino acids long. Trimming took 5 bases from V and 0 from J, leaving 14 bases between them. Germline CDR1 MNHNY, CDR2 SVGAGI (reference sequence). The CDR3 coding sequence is TGTGCCAGCAGTCCTCTCCTCCAGGGCTCTGGAAACACCATATATTTT. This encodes CASSPLLQGSGNTIYF.

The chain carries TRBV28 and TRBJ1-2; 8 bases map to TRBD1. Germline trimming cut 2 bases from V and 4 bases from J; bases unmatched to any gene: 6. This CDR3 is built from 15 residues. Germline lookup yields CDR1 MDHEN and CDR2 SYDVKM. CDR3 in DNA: TGTGCCAGCAGTTTACCGGACAGGGATGGCTATGGCTACACCTTC. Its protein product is CASSLPDRDGYGYTF.

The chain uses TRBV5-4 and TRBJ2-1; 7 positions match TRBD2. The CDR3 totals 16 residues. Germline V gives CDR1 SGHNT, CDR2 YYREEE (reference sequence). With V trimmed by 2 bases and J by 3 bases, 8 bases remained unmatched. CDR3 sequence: CASSFTGGKIYNEQFF. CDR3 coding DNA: TGTGCCAGCAGCTTCACCGGGGGGAAGATCTACAATGAGCAGTTCTTC.

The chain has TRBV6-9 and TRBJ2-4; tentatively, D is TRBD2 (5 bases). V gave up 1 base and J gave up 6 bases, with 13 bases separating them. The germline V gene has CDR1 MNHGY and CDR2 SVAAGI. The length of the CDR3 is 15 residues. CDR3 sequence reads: CASSYFRSAGNIQYF. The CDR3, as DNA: TGTGCCAGCAGTTATTTCCGCTCTGCGGGAAACATTCAGTACTTC.

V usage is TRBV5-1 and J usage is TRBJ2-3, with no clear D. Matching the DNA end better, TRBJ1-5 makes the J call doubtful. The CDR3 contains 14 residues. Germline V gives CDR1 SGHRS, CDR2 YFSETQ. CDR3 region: CASSAGVAGDTQHF. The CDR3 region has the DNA TGCGCCAGCAGCGCCGGGGTGGCGGGAGATACGCAGCATTTT.

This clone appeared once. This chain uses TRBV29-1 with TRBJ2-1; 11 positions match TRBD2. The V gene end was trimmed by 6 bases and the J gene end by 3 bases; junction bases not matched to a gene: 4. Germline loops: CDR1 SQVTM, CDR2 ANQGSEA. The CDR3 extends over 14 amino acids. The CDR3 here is CSVSGLAGYNEQFF. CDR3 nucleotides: TGCAGCGTGTCCGGACTAGCGGGCTACAATGAGCAGTTCTTC.

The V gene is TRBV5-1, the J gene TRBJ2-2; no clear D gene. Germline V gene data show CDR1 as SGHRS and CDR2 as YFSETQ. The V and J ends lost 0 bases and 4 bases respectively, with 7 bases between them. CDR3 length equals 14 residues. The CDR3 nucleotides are TGCGCCAGCAGCTTGGACTCCGCCACCGGGGAGCTGTTTTTT. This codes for CASSLDSATGELFF.

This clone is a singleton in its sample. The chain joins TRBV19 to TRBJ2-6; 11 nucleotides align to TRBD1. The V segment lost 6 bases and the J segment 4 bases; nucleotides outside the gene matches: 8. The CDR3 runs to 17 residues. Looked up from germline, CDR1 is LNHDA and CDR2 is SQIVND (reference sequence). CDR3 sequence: CASRTRTGGSGANVLTF. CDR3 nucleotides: TGTGCCAGTAGAACTCGGACAGGGGGCTCAGGGGCCAACGTCCTGACTTTC.

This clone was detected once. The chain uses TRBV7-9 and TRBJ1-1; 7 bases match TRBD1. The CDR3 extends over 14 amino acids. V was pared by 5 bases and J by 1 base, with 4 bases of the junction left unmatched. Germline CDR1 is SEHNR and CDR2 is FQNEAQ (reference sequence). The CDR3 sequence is CASSPDRENTEAFF. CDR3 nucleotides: TGTGCCAGCAGCCCCGACAGGGAGAACACTGAAGCTTTCTTT.

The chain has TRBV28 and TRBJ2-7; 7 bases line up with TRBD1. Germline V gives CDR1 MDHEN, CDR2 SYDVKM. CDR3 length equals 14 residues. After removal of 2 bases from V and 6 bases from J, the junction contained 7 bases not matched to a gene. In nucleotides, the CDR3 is TGTGCCAGCAGTTTAACCGGGACAGCTTCCGAGCAGTACTTC. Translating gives CASSLTGTASEQYF.

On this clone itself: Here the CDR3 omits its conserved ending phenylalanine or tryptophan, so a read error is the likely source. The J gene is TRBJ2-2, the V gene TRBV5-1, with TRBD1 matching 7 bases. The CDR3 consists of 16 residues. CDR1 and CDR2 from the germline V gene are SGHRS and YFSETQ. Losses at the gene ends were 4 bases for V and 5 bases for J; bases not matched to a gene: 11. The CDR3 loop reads CASSRETGDRTGELFL. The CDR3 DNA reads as TGCGCCAGCAGCCGGGAAACAGGGGATCGGACCGGGGAGCTGTTTCTT.

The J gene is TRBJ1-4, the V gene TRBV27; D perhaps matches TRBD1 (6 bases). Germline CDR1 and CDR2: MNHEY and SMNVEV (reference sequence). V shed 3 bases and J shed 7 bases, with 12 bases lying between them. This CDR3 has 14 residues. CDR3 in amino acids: CASSLIGGGEKLFF. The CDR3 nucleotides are TGTGCCAGCAGTTTGATAGGGGGTGGTGAAAAACTGTTTTTT. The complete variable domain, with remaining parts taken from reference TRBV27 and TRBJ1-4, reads EAQVTQNPRYLITVTGKKLTVTCSQNMNHEYMSWYRQDPGLGLRQIYYSMNVEVTDKGDVPEGYKVSRKEKRNFPLILESPSPNQTSLYFCASSLIGGGEKLFFGSGTQLSVL.

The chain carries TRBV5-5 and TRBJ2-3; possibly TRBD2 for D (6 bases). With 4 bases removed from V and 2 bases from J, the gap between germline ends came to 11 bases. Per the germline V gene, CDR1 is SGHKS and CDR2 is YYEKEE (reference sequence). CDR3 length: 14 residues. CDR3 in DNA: TGTGCCAGCAGCCCACGGACTAACACAGATACGCAGTATTTT. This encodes CASSPRTNTDTQYF. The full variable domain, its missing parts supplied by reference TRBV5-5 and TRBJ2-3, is DAGVTQSPTHLIKTRGQQVTLRCSPISGHKSVSWYQQVLGQGPQFIFQYYEKEERGRGNFPDRFSARQFPNYSSELNVNALLLGDSALYLCASSPRTNTDTQYFGPGTRLTVL.

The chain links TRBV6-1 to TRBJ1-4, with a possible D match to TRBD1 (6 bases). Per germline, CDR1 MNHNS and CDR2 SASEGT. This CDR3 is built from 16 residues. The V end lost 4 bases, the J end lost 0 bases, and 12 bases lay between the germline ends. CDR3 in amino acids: CASSGKTGATNEKLFF. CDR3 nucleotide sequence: TGTGCCAGCAGTGGAAAGACAGGTGCAACTAATGAAAAACTGTTTTTT.

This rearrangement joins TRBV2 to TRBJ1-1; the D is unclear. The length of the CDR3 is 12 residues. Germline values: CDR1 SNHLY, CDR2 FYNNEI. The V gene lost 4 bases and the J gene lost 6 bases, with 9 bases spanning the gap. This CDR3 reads CASSGQLAEAFF. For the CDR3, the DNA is TGTGCCAGCAGTGGGCAGCTGGCTGAAGCTTTCTTT.

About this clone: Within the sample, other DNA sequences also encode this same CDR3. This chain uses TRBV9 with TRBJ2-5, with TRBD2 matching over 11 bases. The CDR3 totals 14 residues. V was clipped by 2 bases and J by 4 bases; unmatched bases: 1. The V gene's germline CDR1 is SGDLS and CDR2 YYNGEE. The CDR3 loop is CASSVGLAGETQYF. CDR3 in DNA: TGTGCCAGCAGCGTTGGACTAGCGGGAGAGACCCAGTACTTC.